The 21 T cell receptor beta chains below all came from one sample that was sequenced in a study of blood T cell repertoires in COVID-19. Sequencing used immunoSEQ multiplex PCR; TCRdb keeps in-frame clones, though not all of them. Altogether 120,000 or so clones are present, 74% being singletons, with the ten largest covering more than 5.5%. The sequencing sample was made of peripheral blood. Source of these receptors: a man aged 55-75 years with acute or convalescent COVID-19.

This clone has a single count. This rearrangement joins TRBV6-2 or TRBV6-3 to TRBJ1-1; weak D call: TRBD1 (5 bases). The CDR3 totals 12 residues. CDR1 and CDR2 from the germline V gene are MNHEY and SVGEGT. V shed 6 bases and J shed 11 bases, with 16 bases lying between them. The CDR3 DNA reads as TGTGCCAGCAGCCATACAGGATCCCTGGCTTTCTTT. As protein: CASSHTGSLAFF.

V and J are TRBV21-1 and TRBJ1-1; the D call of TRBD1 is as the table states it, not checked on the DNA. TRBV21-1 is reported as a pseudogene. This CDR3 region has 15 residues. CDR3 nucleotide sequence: TGTGCCAGCAGCAACCGGGACAGGGTGCGAGCTGAAGCTTTCTTT. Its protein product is CASSNRDRVRAEAFF.

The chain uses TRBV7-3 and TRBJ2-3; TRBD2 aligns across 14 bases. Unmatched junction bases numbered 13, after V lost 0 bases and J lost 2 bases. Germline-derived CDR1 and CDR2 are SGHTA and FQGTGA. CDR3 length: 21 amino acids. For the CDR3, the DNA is TGTGCCAGCAGCTTAACTCCGGGACTAGCGGGAGAAGGAAGAGTCACAGATACGCAGTATTTT. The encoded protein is CASSLTPGLAGEGRVTDTQYF.

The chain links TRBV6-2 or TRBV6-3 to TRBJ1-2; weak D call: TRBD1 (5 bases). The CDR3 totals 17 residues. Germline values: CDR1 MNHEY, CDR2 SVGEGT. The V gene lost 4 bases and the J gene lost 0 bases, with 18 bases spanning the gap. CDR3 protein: CASSSTVQGLTNYGYTF. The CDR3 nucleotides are TGTGCCAGCAGTTCAACAGTTCAGGGTCTGACTAACTATGGCTACACCTTC.

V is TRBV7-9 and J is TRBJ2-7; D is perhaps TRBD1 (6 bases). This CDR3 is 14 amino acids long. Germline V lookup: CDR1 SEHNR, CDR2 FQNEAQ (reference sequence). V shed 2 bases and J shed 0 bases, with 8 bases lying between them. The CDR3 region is CASSLQGSSYEQYF. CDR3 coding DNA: TGTGCCAGCAGCTTACAGGGGAGCTCCTACGAGCAGTACTTC.

DNA of the CDR3: TGCGCCAGCAGCTTGAACAGAAATTTTGGGCAGTTCTTC. Its protein is CASSLNRNFGQFF. The rearrangement uses TRBV5-1 and TRBJ2-1; no clear D gene. The V and J ends lost 1 base and 12 bases respectively, with 14 bases between them. The CDR3 loop spans 13 amino acids. From germline, CDR1 is SGHRS and CDR2 YFSETQ.

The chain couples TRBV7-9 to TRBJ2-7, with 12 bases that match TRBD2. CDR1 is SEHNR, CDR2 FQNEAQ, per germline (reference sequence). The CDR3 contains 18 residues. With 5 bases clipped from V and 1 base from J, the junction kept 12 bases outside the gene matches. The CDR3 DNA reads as TGTGCCAGCAGCCCTTCAGCAGGACTAGCGGGGAATTCCTACGAGCAGTACTTC. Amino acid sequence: CASSPSAGLAGNSYEQYF.

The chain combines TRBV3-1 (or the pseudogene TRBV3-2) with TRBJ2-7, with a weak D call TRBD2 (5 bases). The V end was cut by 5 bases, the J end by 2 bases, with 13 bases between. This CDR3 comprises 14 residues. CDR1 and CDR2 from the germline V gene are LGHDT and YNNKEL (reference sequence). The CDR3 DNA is TGTGCCAGCAGCTTCGGACTGAAAACCTACGAGCAGTACTTC. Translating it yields CASSFGLKTYEQYF.

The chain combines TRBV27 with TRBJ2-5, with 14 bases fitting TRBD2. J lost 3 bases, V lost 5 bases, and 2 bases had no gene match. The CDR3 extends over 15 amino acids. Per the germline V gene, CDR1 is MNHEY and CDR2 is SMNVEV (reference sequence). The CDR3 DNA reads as TGTGCCAGCAGTGGACTAGCGGGAGGTGAAGAGACCCAGTACTTC. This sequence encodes CASSGLAGGEETQYF.

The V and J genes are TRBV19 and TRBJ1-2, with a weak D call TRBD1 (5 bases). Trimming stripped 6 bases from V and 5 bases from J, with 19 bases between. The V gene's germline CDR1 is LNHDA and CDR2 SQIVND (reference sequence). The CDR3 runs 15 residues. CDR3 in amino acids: CASRTLNGGGYGYTF. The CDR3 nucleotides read TGTGCCAGTAGAACCCTCAACGGGGGAGGATATGGCTACACCTTC.

The CDR3 region is CASAWRFSYEQYF. In DNA, the CDR3 is TGTGCCAGCGCATGGCGGTTCTCCTACGAGCAGTACTTC. The V and J genes are TRBV11-3 and TRBJ2-7; D not certain. CDR1 and CDR2 (germline): SGHNT, YENEEA. The CDR3 has 13 amino acids. Between the trimmed V and J ends, which lost 8 bases and 0 bases, there was a span of 11 bases.

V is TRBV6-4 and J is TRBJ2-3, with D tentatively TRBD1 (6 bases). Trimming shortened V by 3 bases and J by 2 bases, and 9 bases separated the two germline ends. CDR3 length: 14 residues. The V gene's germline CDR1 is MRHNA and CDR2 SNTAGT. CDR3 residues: CASSESGDTDTQYF. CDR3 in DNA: TGTGCCAGCAGTGAATCAGGGGACACAGATACGCAGTATTTT.

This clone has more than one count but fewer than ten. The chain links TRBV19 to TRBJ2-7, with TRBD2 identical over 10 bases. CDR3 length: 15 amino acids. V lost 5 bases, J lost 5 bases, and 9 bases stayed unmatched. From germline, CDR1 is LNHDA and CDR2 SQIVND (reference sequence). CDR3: CASSAWTSGRNEQYF. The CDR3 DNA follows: TGTGCCAGTAGTGCCTGGACTAGCGGCCGGAACGAGCAGTACTTC.

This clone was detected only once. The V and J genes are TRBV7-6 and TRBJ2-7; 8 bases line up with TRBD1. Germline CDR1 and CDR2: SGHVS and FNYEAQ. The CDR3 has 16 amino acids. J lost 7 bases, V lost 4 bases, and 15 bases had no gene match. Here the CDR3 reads CASSSQPGTGGGEQYF. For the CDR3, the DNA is TGTGCCAGCAGCTCCCAGCCCGGGACAGGAGGCGGTGAGCAGTACTTC.

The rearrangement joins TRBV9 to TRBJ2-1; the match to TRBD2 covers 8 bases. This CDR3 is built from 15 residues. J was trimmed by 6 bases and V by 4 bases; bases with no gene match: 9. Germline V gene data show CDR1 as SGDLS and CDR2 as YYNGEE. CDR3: CASSYNPSGSNEQFF. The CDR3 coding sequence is TGTGCCAGCAGCTATAATCCCAGCGGGAGCAATGAGCAGTTCTTC.

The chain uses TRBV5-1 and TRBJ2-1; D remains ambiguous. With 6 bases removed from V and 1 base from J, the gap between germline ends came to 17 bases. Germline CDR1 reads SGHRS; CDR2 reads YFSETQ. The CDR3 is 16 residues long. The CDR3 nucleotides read TGCGCCAGCAATCCCGGCGATGTGACATCCTACAATGAGCAGTTCTTC. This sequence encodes CASNPGDVTSYNEQFF. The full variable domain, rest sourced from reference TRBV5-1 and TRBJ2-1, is KAGVTQTPRYLIKTRGQQVTLSCSPISGHRSVSWYQQTPGQGLQFLFEYFSETQRNKGNFPGRFSGRQFSNSRSEMNVSTLELGDSALYLCASNPGDVTSYNEQFFGPGTRLTVL.

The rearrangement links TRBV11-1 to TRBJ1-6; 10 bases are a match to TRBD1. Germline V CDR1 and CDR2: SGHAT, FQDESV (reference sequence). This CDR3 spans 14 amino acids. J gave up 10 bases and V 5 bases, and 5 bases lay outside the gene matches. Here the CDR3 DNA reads TGTGCCAGCAGCGACGGACAGGGGGACTCACCCCTCCACTTT. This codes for CASSDGQGDSPLHF.

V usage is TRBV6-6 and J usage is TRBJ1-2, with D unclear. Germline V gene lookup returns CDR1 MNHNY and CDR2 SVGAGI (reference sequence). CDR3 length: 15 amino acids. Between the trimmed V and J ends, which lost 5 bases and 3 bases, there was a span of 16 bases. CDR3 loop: CASSPPRLGDYGYTF. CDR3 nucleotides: TGTGCCAGCAGTCCTCCCCGACTAGGTGACTATGGCTACACCTTC.

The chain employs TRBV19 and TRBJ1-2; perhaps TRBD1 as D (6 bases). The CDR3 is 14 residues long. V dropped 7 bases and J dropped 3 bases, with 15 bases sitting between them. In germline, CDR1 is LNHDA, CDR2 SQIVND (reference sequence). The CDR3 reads CASTPGQKDYGYTF. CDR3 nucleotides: TGTGCCAGTACTCCGGGACAAAAAGACTATGGCTACACCTTC.

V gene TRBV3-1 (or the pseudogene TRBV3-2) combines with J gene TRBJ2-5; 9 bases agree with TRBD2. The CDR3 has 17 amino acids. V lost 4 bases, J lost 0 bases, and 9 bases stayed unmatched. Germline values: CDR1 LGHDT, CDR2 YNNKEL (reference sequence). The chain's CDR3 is CASSPFASGAHQETQYF. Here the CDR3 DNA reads TGTGCCAGCAGCCCTTTCGCTAGCGGGGCACACCAAGAGACCCAGTACTTC.

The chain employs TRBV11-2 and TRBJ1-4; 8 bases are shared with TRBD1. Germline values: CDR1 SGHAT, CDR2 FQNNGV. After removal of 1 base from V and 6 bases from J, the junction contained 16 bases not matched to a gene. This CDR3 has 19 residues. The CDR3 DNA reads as TGTGCCAGCAGCTTAGGTGGAATCTACCAGGGGGCATTAGATGAAAAACTGTTTTTT. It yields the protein CASSLGGIYQGALDEKLFF.